A selection of T cell receptor beta chains follows, all from one sample in a study of T cell repertoires in cytomegalovirus infection. TCRdb redid the calling of the reads with MiXCR, one entry per CDR3 protein. The table has under 250,000 distinct CDR3 sequences, about 12% seen once; the top ten hold about 1.5%. What was sequenced was PBMCs. These receptors were collected from a human donor in good health (CMV status not recorded). Some clones in this sample may be carry-over from other donors' samples. CDR3s include the opening cysteine and the closing phenylalanine or tryptophan. The order of the fields is CDR3 protein, CDR3 DNA, J gene, V gene, clone size, D gene. A D gene is named only where the DNA matches it firmly. Not every row has a clone size; where given, it reads once, few, many or a size class.

CDR3aa: CSASRASTDTQYF
CDR3nt: TGCAGTGCTAGTAGGGCTAGCACAGATACGCAGTATTTT
j_gene: TRBJ2-3
v_gene: TRBV20-1
abundance: once
d_gene: NA

CDR3aa: CASSSDSELSYEQYF
CDR3nt: TGTGCCAGCAGCTCGGACAGCGAGCTCTCCTACGAGCAGTACTTC
j_gene: TRBJ2-7
v_gene: TRBV7-2
abundance: many
d_gene: NA

CDR3aa: CASLAGGFGTQYF
CDR3nt: TGTGCCAGCCTAGCGGGAGGGTTTGGGACCCAGTACTTC
j_gene: TRBJ2-5
v_gene: TRBV28
abundance: few
d_gene: TRBD2

CDR3aa: CSASLMTYNEQFF
CDR3nt: TGCAGCGCTAGCCTGATGACCTACAATGAGCAGTTCTTC
j_gene: TRBJ2-1
v_gene: TRBV20-1
abundance: few
d_gene: NA

CDR3aa: CSVGIGKDYGYTF
CDR3nt: TGCAGCGTTGGGATAGGGAAAGACTATGGCTACACCTTC
j_gene: TRBJ1-2
v_gene: TRBV29-1
abundance: few
d_gene: NA

CDR3aa: CSARDFRSGFKAEAFF
CDR3nt: TGCAGTGCTAGAGATTTTCGCTCCGGGTTTAAGGCTGAAGCTTTCTTT
j_gene: TRBJ1-1
v_gene: TRBV20-1
abundance: NA
d_gene: NA

CDR3aa: CASSLAGGQGANEQYF
CDR3nt: TGTGCCAGCAGCTTGGCTGGCGGACAGGGGGCGAACGAGCAGTACTTC
j_gene: TRBJ2-7
v_gene: TRBV5-4
abundance: NA
d_gene: TRBD1

CDR3aa: CASSPTSATYNEQFF
CDR3nt: TGTGCCAGCAGCCCGACTAGCGCGACCTACAATGAGCAGTTCTTC
j_gene: TRBJ2-1
v_gene: TRBV7-9
abundance: many
d_gene: TRBD2

CDR3aa: CASDRGNTEAFF
CDR3nt: TGTGCCTCCGACAGGGGGAACACTGAAGCTTTCTTT
j_gene: TRBJ1-1
v_gene: TRBV10-3
abundance: many
d_gene: TRBD1

CDR3aa: CSARVQGENEQFF
CDR3nt: TGCAGTGCTAGAGTCCAGGGTGAGAATGAGCAGTTCTTC
j_gene: TRBJ2-1
v_gene: TRBV20-1
abundance: few
d_gene: NA

CDR3aa: CASSYERTQETQYF
CDR3nt: TGTGCCAGCAGTTACGAGCGGACTCAAGAGACCCAGTACTTC
j_gene: TRBJ2-5
v_gene: TRBV6-5
abundance: few
d_gene: NA

CDR3aa: CASSQWLVSDTQYF
CDR3nt: TGCGCCAGCAGCCAATGGTTGGTCTCAGATACGCAGTATTTT
j_gene: TRBJ2-3
v_gene: TRBV4-3
abundance: many
d_gene: NA

CDR3aa: CASSLEGAVAGELFF
CDR3nt: TGTGCCAGCAGCTTAGAAGGGGCGGTCGCCGGGGAGCTGTTTTTT
j_gene: TRBJ2-2
v_gene: TRBV7-2
abundance: many
d_gene: NA

CDR3aa: CASSPGTSGLTGELFF
CDR3nt: TGTGCCAGCAGCCCCGGGACTAGCGGTTTAACTGGGGAGCTGTTTTTT
j_gene: TRBJ2-2
v_gene: TRBV7-3
abundance: many
d_gene: TRBD2

CDR3aa: CASSLQTVRGVDTEAFF
CDR3nt: TGTGCCAGCAGCTTACAAACAGTCAGAGGAGTAGACACTGAAGCTTTCTTT
j_gene: TRBJ1-1
v_gene: TRBV7-2
abundance: many
d_gene: NA

CDR3aa: CASSPGTGYMSSYEQYF
CDR3nt: TGTGCCAGCAGCCCCGGGACAGGCTACATGAGCTCCTACGAGCAGTACTTC
j_gene: TRBJ2-7
v_gene: TRBV7-2
abundance: many
d_gene: TRBD1

CDR3aa: CASSSQYANQPQHF
CDR3nt: TGTGCCAGCAGCTCGCAGTACGCCAATCAGCCCCAGCATTTT
j_gene: TRBJ1-5
v_gene: TRBV7-2
abundance: many
d_gene: NA

CDR3aa: CASAPGTLIYEQYF
CDR3nt: TGTGCCAGTGCCCCCGGGACACTGATCTACGAGCAGTACTTC
j_gene: TRBJ2-7
v_gene: TRBV19
abundance: many
d_gene: NA

CDR3aa: CASSSTGQGDEKLFF
CDR3nt: TGTGCCAGCAGCTCCACCGGACAGGGGGATGAAAAACTGTTTTTT
j_gene: TRBJ1-4
v_gene: TRBV6-1
abundance: many
d_gene: TRBD1

CDR3aa: CASSSSGGAGETQYF
CDR3nt: TGTGCCAGCAGCTCTAGCGGGGGGGCCGGAGAGACCCAGTACTTC
j_gene: TRBJ2-5
v_gene: TRBV7-9
abundance: many
d_gene: TRBD2

CDR3aa: CSAREGLSTDTQYF
CDR3nt: TGCAGTGCTAGAGAAGGGCTAAGCACAGATACGCAGTATTTT
j_gene: TRBJ2-3
v_gene: TRBV20-1
abundance: NA
d_gene: NA

CDR3aa: CASSTTRDGGYTF
CDR3nt: TGTGCCAGTAGTACGACAAGGGATGGTGGCTACACCTTC
j_gene: TRBJ1-2
v_gene: TRBV19
abundance: few
d_gene: NA

CDR3aa: CASSASGTRSNEQFF
CDR3nt: TGTGCCAGCAGCGCCTCCGGGACTAGAAGCAATGAGCAGTTCTTC
j_gene: TRBJ2-1
v_gene: TRBV9
abundance: NA
d_gene: TRBD2

CDR3aa: CASSLVSPAGNQPQHF
CDR3nt: TGTGCCAGCAGCTTAGTTAGCCCGGCGGGCAATCAGCCCCAGCATTTT
j_gene: TRBJ1-5
v_gene: TRBV7-2
abundance: many
d_gene: NA

CDR3aa: CASSRQDTQYF
CDR3nt: TGTGCCAGCAGCCGTCAAGATACGCAGTATTTT
j_gene: TRBJ2-3
v_gene: TRBV6-2/TRBV6-3
abundance: many
d_gene: NA

CDR3aa: CASSLARRTGGIYGYTF
CDR3nt: TGTGCCAGCAGCTTAGCTCGCCGGACAGGGGGAATCTATGGCTACACCTTC
j_gene: TRBJ1-2
v_gene: TRBV7-8
abundance: many
d_gene: TRBD1

CDR3aa: CASRGRTGMGGYTF
CDR3nt: TGTGCCAGCAGGGGGCGGACAGGCATGGGAGGCTACACCTTC
j_gene: TRBJ1-2
v_gene: TRBV28
abundance: many
d_gene: TRBD1

CDR3aa: CASKRQGIETQYF
CDR3nt: TGTGCCAGCAAAAGGCAGGGGATAGAGACCCAGTACTTC
j_gene: TRBJ2-5
v_gene: TRBV7-2
abundance: many
d_gene: NA

CDR3aa: CATSRAMTSGRTGELFF
CDR3nt: TGTGCCACCAGCAGAGCGATGACTAGCGGGAGGACCGGAGAGCTGTTTTTT
j_gene: TRBJ2-2
v_gene: TRBV15
abundance: many
d_gene: TRBD2

CDR3aa: CASSPSGQANNEQFF
CDR3nt: TGTGCCAGCAGCCCATCGGGACAGGCTAACAATGAGCAGTTCTTC
j_gene: TRBJ2-1
v_gene: TRBV7-8
abundance: many
d_gene: TRBD1

CDR3aa: CASSLQGTPDTQYF
CDR3nt: TGTGCCAGCAGTCTGCAAGGGACCCCAGATACGCAGTATTTT
j_gene: TRBJ2-3
v_gene: TRBV28
abundance: many
d_gene: NA

CDR3aa: CSARRAGRTRETQYF
CDR3nt: TGCAGTGCTAGGCGGGCGGGCAGGACAAGAGAGACCCAGTACTTC
j_gene: TRBJ2-5
v_gene: TRBV20-1
abundance: few
d_gene: NA

CDR3aa: CSARGGQGRIEKLFF
CDR3nt: TGCAGTGCTAGGGGAGGACAGGGGAGGATAGAAAAACTGTTTTTT
j_gene: TRBJ1-4
v_gene: TRBV20-1
abundance: NA
d_gene: TRBD1

CDR3aa: CASSSGRTPEAFF
CDR3nt: TGTGCCAGCAGCTCTGGCCGGACACCTGAAGCTTTCTTT
j_gene: TRBJ1-1
v_gene: TRBV7-9
abundance: many
d_gene: NA

CDR3aa: CSATQSVAGGLSNEKLFF
CDR3nt: TGCAGCGCCACCCAATCGGTGGCAGGGGGCTTGTCTAATGAAAAACTGTTTTTT
j_gene: TRBJ1-4
v_gene: TRBV29-1
abundance: NA
d_gene: TRBD1